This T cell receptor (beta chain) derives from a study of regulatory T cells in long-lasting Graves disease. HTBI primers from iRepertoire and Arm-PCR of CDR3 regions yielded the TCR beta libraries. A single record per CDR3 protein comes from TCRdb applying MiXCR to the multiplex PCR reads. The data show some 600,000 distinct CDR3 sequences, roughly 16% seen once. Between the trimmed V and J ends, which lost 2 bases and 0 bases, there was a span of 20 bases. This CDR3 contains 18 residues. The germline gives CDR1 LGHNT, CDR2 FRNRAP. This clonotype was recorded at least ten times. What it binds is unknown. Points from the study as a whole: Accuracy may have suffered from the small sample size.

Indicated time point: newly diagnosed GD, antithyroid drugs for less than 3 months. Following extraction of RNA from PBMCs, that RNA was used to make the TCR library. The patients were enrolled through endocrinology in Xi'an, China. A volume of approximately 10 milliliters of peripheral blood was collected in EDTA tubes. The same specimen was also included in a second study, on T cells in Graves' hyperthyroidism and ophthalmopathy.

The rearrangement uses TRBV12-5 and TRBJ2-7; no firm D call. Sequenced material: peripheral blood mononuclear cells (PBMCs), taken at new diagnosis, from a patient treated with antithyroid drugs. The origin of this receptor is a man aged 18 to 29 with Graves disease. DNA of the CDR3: TGTGCTAGTGGTTTGAAACTCGGGCTGGTAAAGAGCTCCTACGAGCAGTACTTC. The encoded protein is CASGLKLGLVKSSYEQYF. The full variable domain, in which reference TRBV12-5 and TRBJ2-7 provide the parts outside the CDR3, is DARVTQTPRHKVTEMGQEVTMRCQPILGHNTVFWYRQTMMQGLELLAYFRNRAPLDDSGMPKDRFSAEMPDATLATLKIQPSEPRDSAVYFCASGLKLGLVKSSYEQYFGPGTRLTVT.